The TCR beta chain described here comes from a study of blood T cell repertoires in COVID-19. The wider study: T cells, B-cell-depleted T cells, or PBMCs supplied cDNA or gDNA.

The table came from immunoSEQ multiplex PCR; TCRdb's copy has only in-frame clones and leaves some out. The sample contains about 140,000 clones, about 87% of which appear only once. With 5 bases clipped from V and 4 bases from J, the junction kept 7 bases outside the gene matches. The CDR3 spans 15 residues. Germline-derived CDR1 and CDR2 are SNHLY and FYNNEI. Donors in Cohort 3 counted as recovered after two negative PCRs, clearance, or symptom resolution. This clone showed up just a few times. The TCR was taken from a man aged 60 to 75 who had recovered from COVID-19. The sample consisted of PBMCs or T cells enriched from blood (not recorded which). The rearrangement joins TRBV2 to TRBJ1-1, with 10 nucleotides matching TRBD1. CDR3 coding DNA: TGTGCCAGCAGTTGGACAGGGGGGGCGGGCACTGAAGCTTTCTTT. Residues: CASSWTGGAGTEAFF.